Following are 5 T cell receptor beta chains from one sample sequenced in a study of a mutant IDH1 vaccine in newly diagnosed glioma. Time point reported: week 23, last vaccination. Vaccinated patients received 300 ug of mutant IDH1 20-mer peptide per dose, with topical imiquimod. These receptors are not linked to any known antigen. Sequencing used immunoSEQ multiplex PCR; TCRdb keeps in-frame clones, though not all of them. The sample has around 60,000 clones; 70% to 90% are singletons. The sample in question was PBMCs, obtained from a glioma patient whose treatment included an IDH1 peptide vaccine. These receptors all stem from a man aged 30 to 39 with glioma.

V usage is TRBV11-2 and J usage is TRBJ2-5, with D maybe TRBD2 (5 bases). Germline-derived CDR1 and CDR2 are SGHAT and FQNNGV. V was cut by 1 base and J by 2 bases, with 8 bases left in between. The CDR3 runs 14 residues. The CDR3 is CASSLAGFQETQYF. The CDR3 coding sequence is TGTGCCAGCAGCTTAGCGGGATTTCAAGAGACCCAGTACTTC.

This chain uses TRBV27 with TRBJ1-2, with TRBD1 matching 9 bases. Germline V gene data show CDR1 as MNHEY and CDR2 as SMNVEV (reference sequence). This CDR3 is 13 amino acids long. The junction had 4 bases not matched to a gene; V was cut back by 4 bases and J by 7 bases. This CDR3 is CASSSGQGIGYTF. The CDR3 coding sequence is TGTGCCAGCAGTTCCGGACAGGGGATTGGCTACACCTTC.

The V call is TRBV14, the J call TRBJ2-3; D not certain. V shed 0 bases and J shed 4 bases, with 14 bases lying between them. Germline V gene data show CDR1 as SGHDN and CDR2 as FVKESK. CDR3 length: 16 residues. The CDR3 DNA is TGTGCCAGCAGCCAAGAATTGGTCGGTGGGGCAGATACGCAGTATTTT. This encodes CASSQELVGGADTQYF.

V is TRBV5-5 and J is TRBJ2-1; a possible D gene is TRBD2 (5 bases). The CDR3 spans 14 residues. Trimming removed 4 bases from V and 3 bases from J, with 11 bases in between. Germline-derived CDR1 and CDR2 are SGHKS and YYEKEE (reference sequence). The CDR3 DNA reads TGTGCCAGCAGCGCTGGACTGAACTACAATGAGCAGTTCTTC. It codes for CASSAGLNYNEQFF.

This rearrangement joins TRBV19 to TRBJ2-7; 7 bases map to TRBD1. The CDR3 loop spans 14 amino acids. With 5 bases clipped from V and 0 bases from J, the junction kept 4 bases outside the gene matches. Germline V gene sequence: CDR1 LNHDA, CDR2 SQIVND (reference sequence). The CDR3: CASSSDRRSYEQYF. CDR3 DNA: TGTGCCAGTAGTTCGGACAGGCGCTCCTACGAGCAGTACTTC.